The sequence of this T cell receptor beta chain was determined in a study of blood T cell repertoires in COVID-19. The repertoire was sequenced with immunoSEQ multiplex PCR; TCRdb's copy has only in-frame clones and lacks some. The sample records about 130,000 clones, 80% to 95% being singletons. The ends were cut back, 0 bases at V and 3 bases at J, with 13 bases in the middle. The germline V gene encodes CDR1 SGHRS and CDR2 YFSETQ. The CDR3 extends over 15 amino acids. The sample comprised peripheral blood. The chain carries TRBV5-1 and TRBJ2-7, with TRBD2 as a possible D gene (5 bases). The receptor's source is a man aged 50 or older with COVID-19, enrolled during active disease. The CDR3 coding sequence is TGCGCCAGCAGCTTGGGAGGGTCCGGAGGCTACGAGCAGTACTTC. Encoded protein: CASSLGGSGGYEQYF.